This entry features one T cell receptor (beta chain) sequence. What this receptor recognizes is not known. Base qualities are not recorded, but no much larger clone differs from it by a single base. Libraries came from the immunoSEQ multiplex PCR assay. TCRdb took this table from immuneACCESS and kept in-frame rearrangements with V and J called. Such tables lack part of the clones; where checked against another copy, unresolved V genes explain under half of the gap, and the rest is unexplained. Counted in this sample were roughly 1,400 clones; 88% of them appeared once. Of the sample, roughly 6% falls within the top ten clones. This record belongs to a study of chemoradiotherapy in HPV16-positive cancers (dated by TCRdb to 2021 to 2024). A note on the overall study: Using functional T-cell assays on cells from a couple of HPV16-positive patients, the researchers defined candidate HPV-specific T-cell clones and common TCR motifs. The study asked whether T-cell immunity against the HPV oncoproteins E6 and E7 changes during chemoradiotherapy and whether it affects survival. The candidate HPV-specific TCRs and motifs were subsequently tracked in TCR repertoires obtained from 90 or so patients with HPV-related cancers. Broader findings and caveats from the paper: Only a couple of HPV16-positive patients were used to derive the functional definition of HPV-specific T cells, and the survival association was reported for HPV16-positive patients. Among HPV16-positive patients, expansion of HPV-responsive T cells during chemoradiotherapy was associated with better recurrence-free survival. Expansion of candidate HPV-specific clones and E7-related TCR motifs was observed in the tumor microenvironment during treatment, whereas no such expansion was observed for non-HPV-specific T cells.

CDR3 length: 14 amino acids, cysteine to phenylalanine. Only the CDR3 DNA is retained, 42 bases long and in frame from the first base. For CDR1 and CDR2, the germline V gene lists SGHRS and YFSETQ. V was cut back by 6 bases and J by 0 bases, leaving a gap of 11 bases between them. Because repertoires were sampled repeatedly during chemoradiotherapy, clonal expansion in the tumor microenvironment could be followed. This TCR came from a human donor with HPV-associated anogenital cancer. This chain is built from TRBV5-1 and TRBJ2-3; a tentative D call is TRBD1 (6 bases match). Specimen: tumor tissue, collected from a patient who underwent chemoradiotherapy. The nucleotides are TGCGCCAGCAAGGGGGAGATTAGCACAGATACGCAGTATTTT. This is translated as CASKGEISTDTQYF.